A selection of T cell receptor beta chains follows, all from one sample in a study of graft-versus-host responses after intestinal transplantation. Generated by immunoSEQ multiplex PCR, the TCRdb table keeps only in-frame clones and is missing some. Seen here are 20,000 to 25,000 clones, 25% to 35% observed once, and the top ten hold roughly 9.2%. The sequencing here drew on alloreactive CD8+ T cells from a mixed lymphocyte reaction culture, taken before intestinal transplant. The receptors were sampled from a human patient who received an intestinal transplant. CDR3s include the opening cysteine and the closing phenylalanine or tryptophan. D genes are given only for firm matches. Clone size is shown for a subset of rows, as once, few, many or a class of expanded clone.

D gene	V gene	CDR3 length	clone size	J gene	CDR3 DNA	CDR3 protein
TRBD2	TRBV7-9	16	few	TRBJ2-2	TGTGCCAGCAGCCCCACTAGCGGGAGGGGCACCGGGGAGCTGTTTTTT	CASSPTSGRGTGELFF
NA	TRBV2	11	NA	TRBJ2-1	TGTGCCAGACACTCCTACAATGAGCAGTTCTTC	CARHSYNEQFF
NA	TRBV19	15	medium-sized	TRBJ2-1	TGTGCCAGTAGTATCGGGGCGGCAACCTACAATGAGCAGTTCTTC	CASSIGAATYNEQFF
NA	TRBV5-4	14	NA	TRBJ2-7	TGTGCCAGCAGCCTGTCGCCTAGTCCCTACGAGCAGTACTTC	CASSLSPSPYEQYF
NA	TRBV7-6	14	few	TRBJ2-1	TGTGCCAGCAGCTTAACCGGTCCCCACAATGAGCAGTTCTTC	CASSLTGPHNEQFF
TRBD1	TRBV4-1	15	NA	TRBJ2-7	TGCGCCAGCAGCCAAGATCCAGGACAGGATAAGGAGCAGTACTTC	CASSQDPGQDKEQYF
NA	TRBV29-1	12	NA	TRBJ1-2	TGCAGCGTTGTTACGGCTAACTATGGCTACACCTTC	CSVVTANYGYTF
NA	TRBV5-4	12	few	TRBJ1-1	TGTGCCAGCAGCCAAGTAGACACTGAAGCTTTCTTT	CASSQVDTEAFF
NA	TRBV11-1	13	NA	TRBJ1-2	TGTGCCAGCAGCTTAGGGGTTCTCTATGGCTACACCTTC	CASSLGVLYGYTF
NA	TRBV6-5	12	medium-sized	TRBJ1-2	TGTGCCAGCAGTTGGACCGGGGGTGGCTACACCTTC	CASSWTGGGYTF
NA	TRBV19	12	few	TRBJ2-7	TGTGCCAGTATTATAAGGCCCAACGAGCAGTACTTC	CASIIRPNEQYF